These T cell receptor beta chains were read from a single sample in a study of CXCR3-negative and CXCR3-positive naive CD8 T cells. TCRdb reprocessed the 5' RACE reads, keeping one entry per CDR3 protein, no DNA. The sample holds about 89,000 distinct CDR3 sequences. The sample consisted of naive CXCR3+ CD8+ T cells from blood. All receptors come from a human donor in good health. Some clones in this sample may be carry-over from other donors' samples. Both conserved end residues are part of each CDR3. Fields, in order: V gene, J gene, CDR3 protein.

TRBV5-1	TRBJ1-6	CASSLGPTPSSYNSPLHF
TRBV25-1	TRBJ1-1	CASSEPLRTEAFF
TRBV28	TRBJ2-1	CASSTGSSYNEQFF
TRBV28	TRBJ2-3	CASSFPTGTGNTDTQYF
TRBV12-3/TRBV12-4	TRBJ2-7	CASSAVALLAYEQYF
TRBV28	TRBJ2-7	CASSLSGGYTYEQYF
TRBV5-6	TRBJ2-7	CASSLAGPEQYF
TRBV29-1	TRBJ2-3	CSVEGQGGVTDTQYF
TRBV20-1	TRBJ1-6	CSAGSPHDRRYSYNSPLHF
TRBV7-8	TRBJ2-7	CASSLGDRGYEQYF
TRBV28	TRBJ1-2	CASSYTDSRYGYTF
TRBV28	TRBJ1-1	CASSFNRGPNTEAFF
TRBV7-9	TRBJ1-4	CASSSGGKSTNEKLFF
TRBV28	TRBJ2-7	CASSPSGGSAGEQYF
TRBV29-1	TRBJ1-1	CSVGTDTGAFF
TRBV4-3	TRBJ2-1	CASSQDRLAEEGANEQFF
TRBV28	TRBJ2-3	CASTREGAGTDTQYF
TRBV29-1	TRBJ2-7	CSVRERDKPYEQYF
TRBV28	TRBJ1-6	CATKPRGEYNSPLHF
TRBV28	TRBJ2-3	CASSFLTETTDTQYF
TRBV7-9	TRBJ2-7	CASSLGRAEQYF
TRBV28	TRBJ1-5	CASSFGGGHQPQHF
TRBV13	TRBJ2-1	CASSRLGNNEQFF
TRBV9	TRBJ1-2	CASSVIGGGYTF
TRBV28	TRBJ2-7	CASNLGRGYEQYF
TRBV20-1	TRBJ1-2	CSARGFIDYGYTF
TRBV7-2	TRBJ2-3	CASSLLDSSSDTQYF
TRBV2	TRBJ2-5	CASSARGGIETQYF
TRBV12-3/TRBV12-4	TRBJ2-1	CASSPPRSEQFF
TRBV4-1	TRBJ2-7	CASSQEVTGDYEQYF
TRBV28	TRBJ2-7	CASSFNQGEDEQYF
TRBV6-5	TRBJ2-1	CASSLAGGLREQFF
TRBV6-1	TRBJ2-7	CASSYRQAIDYEQYF
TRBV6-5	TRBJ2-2	CAAGVSVDTGELFF